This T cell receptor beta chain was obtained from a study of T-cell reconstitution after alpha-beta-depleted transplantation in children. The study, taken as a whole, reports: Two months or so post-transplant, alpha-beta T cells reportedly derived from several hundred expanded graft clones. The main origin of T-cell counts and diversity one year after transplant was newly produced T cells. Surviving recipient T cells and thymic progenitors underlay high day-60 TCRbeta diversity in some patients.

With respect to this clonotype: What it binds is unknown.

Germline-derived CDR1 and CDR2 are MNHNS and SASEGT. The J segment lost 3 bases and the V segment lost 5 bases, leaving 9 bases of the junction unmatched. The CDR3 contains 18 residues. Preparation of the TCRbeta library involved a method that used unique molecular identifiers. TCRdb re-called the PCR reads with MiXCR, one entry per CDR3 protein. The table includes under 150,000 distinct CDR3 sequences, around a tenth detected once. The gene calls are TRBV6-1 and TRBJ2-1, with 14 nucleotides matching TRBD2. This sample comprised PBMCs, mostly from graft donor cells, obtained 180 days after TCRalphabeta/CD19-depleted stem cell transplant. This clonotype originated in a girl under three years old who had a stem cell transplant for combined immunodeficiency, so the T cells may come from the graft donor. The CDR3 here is CASSRGLAGASLYNEQFF. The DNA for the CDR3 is TGTGCCAGCAGTCGGGGACTAGCGGGGGCCTCACTCTACAATGAGCAGTTCTTC.